One and the same sample provided the 26 T cell receptor beta chains below, sequenced in a study of cytomegalovirus exposure and HLA in healthy donors. Both 60 Vbeta primers and 13 Jbeta primers went into the PCR. Generated by immunoSEQ multiplex PCR, the TCRdb table keeps only in-frame clones and is missing some. Of around 100,000 clones in the sample, 60% to 85% were seen once. Input material: PBMCs. The receptor set was obtained from a female donor in good health and CMV-seropositive.

V is TRBV5-1 and J is TRBJ1-1; D possibly corresponds to TRBD1 (5 bases). The CDR3 is made up of 12 amino acids. Per the germline V gene, CDR1 is SGHRS and CDR2 is YFSETQ. V lost 5 bases to trimming and J lost 7 bases, with 12 bases between them. The chain's CDR3 is CASRQQEFEAFF. Written as DNA, the CDR3 is TGCGCCAGCAGGCAACAGGAGTTTGAAGCTTTCTTT. Based on the CDR3 plus reference TRBV5-1 and TRBJ1-1, the full variable domain is KAGVTQTPRYLIKTRGQQVTLSCSPISGHRSVSWYQQTPGQGLQFLFEYFSETQRNKGNFPGRFSGRQFSNSRSEMNVSTLELGDSALYLCASRQQEFEAFFGQGTRLTVV.

This chain uses TRBV7-8 with TRBJ2-3; 11 nucleotides line up with TRBD2. Germline V gene data show CDR1 as SGHVS and CDR2 as FQNEAQ. V lost 6 bases to trimming and J lost 2 bases; unmatched junction nucleotides: 7. The CDR3 is 16 amino acids. CDR3 protein: CASRRVAGGATDTQYF. CDR3 nucleotides: TGTGCCAGCAGGAGAGTAGCGGGAGGGGCCACAGATACGCAGTATTTT.

CDR3 sequence: CASSYSGSQPQHF. The CDR3 bases are TGTGCCAGCAGTTACTCAGGGAGTCAGCCCCAGCATTTT. V is TRBV6-5 and J is TRBJ1-5; D ambiguous. There are 13 residues in the CDR3. CDR1 is MNHEY, CDR2 SVGAGI, per germline. The V gene lost 0 bases and the J gene lost 6 bases, with 6 bases spanning the gap.

The chain couples TRBV5-5 to TRBJ2-7; weak D call: TRBD1 (7 bases). The CDR3 totals 13 residues. The germline V and J ends were trimmed by 2 bases and 5 bases, with 11 bases remaining between them. The germline V gene has CDR1 SGHKS and CDR2 YYEKEE (reference sequence). In nucleotides, the CDR3 is TGTGCCAGCAGCTTAGGCAGGGGGGACGAGCAGTACTTC. Protein sequence: CASSLGRGDEQYF.

The J gene is TRBJ1-4, the V gene TRBV4-2, with 9 nucleotides matching TRBD1. The CDR3 loop spans 17 amino acids. The ends lost 0 bases at V and 3 bases at J; junction bases unmatched: 5. Per the germline V gene, CDR1 is LGHNA and CDR2 is YNFKEQ. For the CDR3, the DNA is TGTGCCAGCAGCCAAGATAACAGGGGGCGGTCTAATGAAAAACTGTTTTTT. Translation: CASSQDNRGRSNEKLFF.

V usage is TRBV4-1 and J usage is TRBJ2-1; 7 bases match TRBD2. The junction had 6 bases not matched to a gene; V was cut back by 6 bases and J by 4 bases. The length of the CDR3 is 14 residues. Germline CDR1 is MGHRA and CDR2 is YSYEKL. The CDR3 reads CASSMAGAYNEQFF. The DNA for the CDR3 is TGCGCCAGCAGTATGGCGGGAGCGTACAATGAGCAGTTCTTC.

The chain uses TRBV2 and TRBJ2-2; D uncertain. The CDR3 is made up of 13 amino acids. Looked up from germline, CDR1 is SNHLY and CDR2 is FYNNEI. V lost 4 bases and J 4 bases, leaving 7 bases between the germline ends. CDR3 DNA: TGTGCCAGCAGTGCAGACTCCACCGGGGAGCTGTTTTTT. Its protein product is CASSADSTGELFF. Looking up the rest from reference TRBV2 and TRBJ2-2 gives the full variable domain: EPEVTQTPSHQVTQMGQEVILRCVPISNHLYFYWYRQILGQKVEFLVSFYNNEISEKSEIFDDQFSVERPDGSNFTLKIRSTKLEDSAMYFCASSADSTGELFFGEGSRLTVL.

The chain has TRBV5-6 and TRBJ2-7; D is uncertain. Germline lookup yields CDR1 SGHDT and CDR2 YYEEEE. CDR3 length: 13 amino acids. Trimming left V 4 bases short and J 9 bases short, with 17 bases between. CDR3 residues: CASSPSAQRGQYF. The DNA for the CDR3 is TGTGCCAGCAGCCCTAGTGCTCAACGCGGGCAGTACTTC.

This chain connects TRBV6-6 to TRBJ2-7; D is perhaps TRBD1 (6 bases). CDR3 length: 13 amino acids. The V gene's germline CDR1 is MNHNY and CDR2 SVGAGI (reference sequence). Between the trimmed V and J ends, which lost 5 bases and 1 base, there was a span of 9 bases. The CDR3 coding sequence is TGTGCCAGCAGTGGTGGACAGTCCTACGAGCAGTACTTC. Translation gives CASSGGQSYEQYF.

The chain joins TRBV5-1 to TRBJ1-1, with 9 bases matching TRBD1. The V segment lost 5 bases and the J segment 5 bases; nucleotides outside the gene matches: 7. The CDR3 runs to 14 residues. Germline-derived CDR1 and CDR2 are SGHRS and YFSETQ. The CDR3 DNA reads TGCGCCAGCAGACTACAGGGGGCGCGGACTGAAGCTTTCTTT. This translates into CASRLQGARTEAFF.

This clone was detected only once. The V and J genes are TRBV25-1 and TRBJ1-1, with TRBD1 matching over 7 bases. The CDR3 has 14 amino acids. Germline CDR1 MGHDK, CDR2 SYGVNS. V shed 4 bases and J 4 bases; nucleotides not matched to a gene: 6. DNA for the CDR3: TGTGCCAGCAGTGCGCCCACAGGGGCCACTGAAGCTTTCTTT. Protein: CASSAPTGATEAFF.

The chain employs TRBV7-3 and TRBJ1-5; TRBD1 might be the D (5 bases). This CDR3 has 14 residues. The V end lost 1 base, the J end lost 7 bases, and 11 bases lay between the germline ends. CDR1 SGHTA and CDR2 FQGTGA come from the germline V gene. In DNA form, the CDR3 reads TGTGCCAGCAGCTTAAGTCAGGGAGGCCAGCCCCAGCATTTT. The encoded protein is CASSLSQGGQPQHF.

V and J are TRBV5-4 and TRBJ2-5; 8 bases map to TRBD2. The CDR3 has 16 residues. The J segment lost 3 bases and the V segment lost 0 bases, leaving 7 bases of the junction unmatched. The germline V gene encodes CDR1 SGHNT and CDR2 YYREEE (reference sequence). The CDR3: CASSLDTGGSKETQYF. The CDR3 coding sequence is TGTGCCAGCAGCTTGGATACGGGGGGGTCGAAAGAGACCCAGTACTTC.

The gene calls are TRBV20-1 and TRBJ1-2; no definite D call. The CDR3 contains 11 residues. Trimming shortened V by 3 bases and J by 8 bases, and 10 bases separated the two germline ends. From germline, CDR1 is DFQATT and CDR2 SNEGSKA (reference sequence). The CDR3 coding sequence is TGCAGTGCTAGCCCTACCCCCGGCTACACCTTC. It is translated as CSASPTPGYTF.

The chain couples TRBV28 to TRBJ1-2; D possibly corresponds to TRBD1 (6 bases). The germline V and J ends were trimmed by 8 bases and 4 bases, with 20 bases remaining between them. CDR1 and CDR2 from the germline V gene are MDHEN and SYDVKM. This CDR3 region has 15 residues. CDR3 loop: CASATPGAGGYGYTF. The CDR3 bases are TGTGCCAGCGCTACGCCGGGGGCGGGGGGCTATGGCTACACCTTC.

This clone came up a few times. This sequence joins TRBV5-1 and TRBJ1-6; TRBD1 is a possible D gene (5 bases). The CDR3 length is 14 residues. The V end lost 2 bases, the J end lost 5 bases, and 8 bases lay between the germline ends. Germline lookup yields CDR1 SGHRS and CDR2 YFSETQ. CDR3 sequence: CASSLGQNNSPLHF. CDR3 DNA sequence: TGCGCCAGCAGCTTAGGACAAAATAATTCACCCCTCCACTTT.

The chain uses TRBV27 and TRBJ2-2, with 7 bases aligning to TRBD1. This CDR3 is 14 amino acids long. With 6 bases clipped from V and 5 bases from J, the junction kept 6 bases outside the gene matches. Germline lookup yields CDR1 MNHEY and CDR2 SMNVEV (reference sequence). The CDR3 here is CASSDRVATGELFF. The CDR3 DNA reads as TGTGCCAGCAGCGACAGGGTTGCAACCGGGGAGCTGTTTTTT.

DNA of the CDR3: TGTGCCAGCAGCTTTCGGAGCGGGGGGGCCCAAGAGACCCAGTACTTC. Amino acid sequence: CASSFRSGGAQETQYF. This chain connects TRBV5-4 to TRBJ2-5, with 10 bases identical to TRBD2. Germline assignment: CDR1 SGHNT and CDR2 YYREEE (reference sequence). This CDR3 is 16 amino acids long. J was trimmed by 1 base and V by 2 bases; bases with no gene match: 5.

This chain uses TRBV19 with TRBJ2-3; D is unresolved. The CDR3 has 14 residues. Germline V gene sequence: CDR1 LNHDA, CDR2 SQIVND (reference sequence). V shed 4 bases and J shed 0 bases, with 8 bases lying between them. The CDR3 nucleotides read TGTGCCAGTAGTAAGCGCCTTAGCACAGATACGCAGTATTTT. It yields the protein CASSKRLSTDTQYF.

The chain has TRBV15 and TRBJ1-2; D is possibly TRBD1 (5 bases). The CDR3 spans 16 residues. With 0 bases removed from V and 5 bases from J, the gap between germline ends came to 16 bases. Germline V gene sequence: CDR1 LNHNV, CDR2 YYDKDF (reference sequence). This chain's CDR3 is CATSRDQIQGPYGYTF. In DNA, the CDR3 is TGTGCCACCAGCAGAGATCAAATCCAGGGCCCGTATGGCTACACCTTC.

Details on this clone: The sample carries other DNA sequences with the same CDR3. The chain is built from TRBV7-3 and TRBJ2-1; 12 bases match TRBD2. CDR3 length equals 15 residues. The V gene's germline CDR1 is SGHTA and CDR2 FQGTGA. V dropped 6 bases and J dropped 3; count of bases not matched to a gene: 3. CDR3 nucleotides: TGTGCCAGCAGTTTGGGACTAGCGGGCTACAATGAGCAGTTCTTC. Translating gives CASSLGLAGYNEQFF.

Here the CDR3 DNA reads TGTGCCAGCTCACCCGCAGAGGTCGCTGGAAACACCATATATTTT. Protein product: CASSPAEVAGNTIYF. The rearrangement joins TRBV18 to TRBJ1-3; no clear D gene. The germline V and J ends were trimmed by 3 bases and 2 bases, with 11 bases remaining between them. The germline CDR1 and CDR2 sequences are KGHSH and LQKENI. The CDR3 length is 15 residues.

V usage is TRBV4-2 and J usage is TRBJ2-1; D unclear. Trimming pared 0 bases from V and 5 bases from J, leaving 14 bases between. This CDR3 is 16 amino acids long. Germline V lookup: CDR1 LGHNA, CDR2 YNFKEQ. DNA of the CDR3: TGTGCCAGCAGCCAAGATTTACGCCAGCGAAACAATGAGCAGTTCTTC. Translation gives CASSQDLRQRNNEQFF.

The chain couples TRBV2 to TRBJ1-2; D is perhaps TRBD1 (6 bases). V lost 6 bases to trimming and J lost 2 bases, with 13 bases between them. The CDR3 is 14 amino acids. Germline CDR1 is SNHLY and CDR2 is FYNNEI. This CDR3 reads CASSPAGVNYGYTF. CDR3 bases: TGTGCCAGCAGCCCAGCAGGGGTAAACTATGGCTACACCTTC.

The chain joins TRBV6-6 to TRBJ2-5; D might be TRBD2 (6 bases). The CDR3 is made up of 14 amino acids. Germline lookup yields CDR1 MNHNY and CDR2 SVGAGI (reference sequence). The V end lost 2 bases, the J end lost 5 bases, and 12 bases lay between the germline ends. CDR3 coding DNA: TGTGCCAGCAGTTACGGGGGAGGAGGGGAGACCCAGTACTTC. Translated: CASSYGGGGETQYF.

The V gene is TRBV19, the J gene TRBJ2-3; 10 positions match TRBD2. Germline CDR1 reads LNHDA; CDR2 reads SQIVND (reference sequence). The CDR3 has 15 amino acids. Trimming removed 9 bases from V and 2 bases from J; junction bases left unmatched: 8. As DNA, the CDR3 is TGTGCCAGCCAAAGACTAGCGGGCCTCACAGATACGCAGTATTTT. This translates into CASQRLAGLTDTQYF.